This T cell receptor beta chain was recovered during a study of tumor-infiltrating lymphocytes in localized non-small cell lung cancer. This table comes from immunoSEQ multiplex PCR, and its TCRdb copy is limited to in-frame clones, with some not included. The sample has about 8,900 clones; 68% are singletons. On this clone itself: Other DNA sequences in the same sample also yield this CDR3.

The germline V gene encodes CDR1 SGHRS and CDR2 YFSETQ. This CDR3 comprises 13 residues. V lost 0 bases and J lost 6, with 6 bases in between. Sequencing was performed on uninvolved lung tissue not adjacent to the tumor. This chain connects TRBV5-1 to TRBJ2-2; no reliable D call. The sequence was obtained from a human donor with non-small cell lung cancer. This CDR3 is CASSLDPSGELFF. CDR3 coding DNA: TGCGCCAGCAGCTTGGATCCATCCGGGGAGCTGTTTTTT. Full variable domain (rest looked up from reference TRBV5-1 and TRBJ2-2): KAGVTQTPRYLIKTRGQQVTLSCSPISGHRSVSWYQQTPGQGLQFLFEYFSETQRNKGNFPGRFSGRQFSNSRSEMNVSTLELGDSALYLCASSLDPSGELFFGEGSRLTVL.